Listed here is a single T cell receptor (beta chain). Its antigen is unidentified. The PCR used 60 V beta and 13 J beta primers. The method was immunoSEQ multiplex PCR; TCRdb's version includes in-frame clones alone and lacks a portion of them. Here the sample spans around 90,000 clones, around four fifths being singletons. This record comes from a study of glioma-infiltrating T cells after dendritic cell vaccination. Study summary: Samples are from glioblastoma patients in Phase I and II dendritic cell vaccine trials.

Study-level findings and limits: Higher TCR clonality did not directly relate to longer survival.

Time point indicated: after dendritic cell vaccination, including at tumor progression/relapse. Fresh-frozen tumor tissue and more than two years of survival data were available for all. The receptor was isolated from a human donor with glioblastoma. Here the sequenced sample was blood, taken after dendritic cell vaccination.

Written as DNA, the CDR3 is TGTGCCTGGAGTGTCGGCCCACAGCAGGCTGAAGCTTTCTTT. Protein: CAWSVGPQQAEAFF. The chain has TRBV30 and TRBJ1-1; D ambiguous. V was pared by 0 bases and J by 6 bases, with 14 bases between. CDR1 and CDR2 from the germline V gene are GTSNPN and SVGIG (reference sequence). The CDR3 runs 14 residues. Using reference TRBV30 and TRBJ1-1 for the parts outside the CDR3, the full variable domain is SQTIHQWPATLVQPVGSPLSLECTVEGTSNPNLYWYRQAAGRGLQLLFYSVGIGQISSEVPQNLSASRPQDRQFILSSKKLLLSDSGFYLCAWSVGPQQAEAFFGQGTRLTVV.